Following are 23 T cell receptor beta chains from one sample sequenced in a study of blood T cell repertoires in COVID-19. Profiled with immunoSEQ multiplex PCR; TCRdb holds only in-frame clones, not every one. Seen here are 100,000 or so clones, 81% observed once, and the top ten hold more than 9%. What was sequenced was peripheral blood. These receptors were collected from a human donor in a cohort sampled during active COVID-19.

The CDR3 loop reads CASSLDPGGLRNTIYF. CDR3 in DNA: TGTGCCAGCAGCTTGGACCCAGGGGGGCTTAGAAACACCATATATTTT. The chain links TRBV5-4 to TRBJ1-3; TRBD1 matches at 7 bases. CDR1 is SGHNT, CDR2 YYREEE, per germline (reference sequence). The J segment lost 5 bases and the V segment lost 0 bases, leaving 8 bases of the junction unmatched. The CDR3 spans 16 residues. Full variable domain (rest looked up from reference TRBV5-4 and TRBJ1-3): ETGVTQSPTHLIKTRGQQVTLRCSSQSGHNTVSWYQQALGQGPQFIFQYYREEENGRGNFPPRFSGLQFPNYSSELNVNALELDDSALYLCASSLDPGGLRNTIYFGEGSWLTVV.

The chain is built from TRBV4-3 and TRBJ1-6; 8 bases are shared with TRBD1. The CDR3 length is 15 residues. Germline CDR1 LGHNA, CDR2 YSLEER. V trimming: 7 bases; J trimming: 6 bases; junction bases outside the gene matches: 8. In DNA form, the CDR3 reads TGCGCCAGCAATACCGCGACAGGGGCTAATTCACCCCTCCACTTT. Translated: CASNTATGANSPLHF.

The table lists this clone with a few counts. V usage is TRBV9 and J usage is TRBJ2-7; 8 bases are a match to TRBD1. The V gene end was trimmed by 0 bases and the J gene end by 2 bases; junction bases not matched to a gene: 10. Per germline, CDR1 SGDLS and CDR2 YYNGEE. The CDR3 loop spans 17 amino acids. Here the CDR3 DNA reads TGTGCCAGCAGCGTAGGGGCCATAGCAGGGGGCACCTACGAGCAGTACTTC. Encoded protein: CASSVGAIAGGTYEQYF.

This rearrangement joins TRBV7-2 to TRBJ1-4, with D unclear. V was clipped by 2 bases and J by 8 bases, with 6 bases between them. This CDR3 is 12 amino acids long. Germline values: CDR1 SGHTA, CDR2 FQGNSA. This chain's CDR3 is CASSLPGEKLFF. In DNA form, the CDR3 reads TGTGCCAGCAGCTTACCGGGGGAAAAACTGTTTTTT.

The V call is TRBV19, the J call TRBJ2-7, with a possible D match to TRBD2 (5 bases). CDR1 and CDR2 (germline): LNHDA, SQIVND (reference sequence). The CDR3 totals 13 residues. Between the trimmed V and J ends, which lost 4 bases and 2 bases, there was a span of 9 bases. Here the CDR3 reads CASSTGNTYEQYF. CDR3 nucleotide sequence: TGTGCCAGTAGTACCGGGAATACCTACGAGCAGTACTTC.

This rearrangement joins TRBV5-6 to TRBJ1-1; 9 bases line up with TRBD1. This CDR3 spans 14 amino acids. V gave up 0 bases and J gave up 10 bases; unmatched junction bases: 7. Germline assignment: CDR1 SGHDT and CDR2 YYEEEE. The CDR3 DNA reads TGTGCCAGCAGCTTGGCGGGACAGGGAAGATCAGCTTTCTTT. Amino acid sequence: CASSLAGQGRSAFF.

The CDR3 bases are TGTGCCAGCAGTTTATTGTTCAGGCGGGAGCGTTATAATGAGCAGTTCTTC. Its protein product is CASSLLFRRERYNEQFF. The V call is TRBV27, the J call TRBJ2-1; 7 bases are shared with TRBD2. From germline, CDR1 is MNHEY and CDR2 SMNVEV (reference sequence). The junction had 13 bases not matched to a gene; V was cut back by 1 base and J by 7 bases. This CDR3 has 17 amino acids.

The chain combines TRBV5-5 with TRBJ2-7; the D is unclear. This CDR3 contains 14 residues. The ends were cut back, 3 bases at V and 2 bases at J, with 12 bases in the middle. Germline V gene sequence: CDR1 SGHKS, CDR2 YYEKEE (reference sequence). CDR3 in DNA: TGTGCCAGCAGCTCCCTGGAGAGACCCTACGAGCAGTACTTC. Protein: CASSSLERPYEQYF.

The genes are TRBV5-1 and TRBJ2-7; a possible D gene is TRBD2 (6 bases). Looked up from germline, CDR1 is SGHRS and CDR2 is YFSETQ. V lost 3 bases and J 3 bases, leaving 13 bases between the germline ends. The CDR3 loop spans 14 amino acids. CDR3 nucleotide sequence: TGCGCCAGCAGCTCTACTCCGGGGGTCTACGAGCAGTACTTC. Protein product: CASSSTPGVYEQYF.

This clone was seen only once. The chain is built from TRBV5-1 and TRBJ1-1; weak D call: TRBD1 (6 bases). V lost 3 bases and J lost 1, with 19 bases in between. Germline-derived CDR1 and CDR2 are SGHRS and YFSETQ. The CDR3 has 17 residues. The CDR3 DNA reads TGCGCCAGCAGCTCCGTTACAGTGGGGGCGAGGAACACTGAAGCTTTCTTT. Its protein is CASSSVTVGARNTEAFF.

This clone was seen a single time. The chain uses TRBV27 and TRBJ1-6; D possibly corresponds to TRBD1 (6 bases). Germline V CDR1 and CDR2: MNHEY, SMNVEV (reference sequence). The germline V and J ends were trimmed by 4 bases and 13 bases, with 14 bases remaining between them. CDR3 length equals 13 residues. CDR3 in DNA: TGTGCCAGCAGTTCCACGACAGGCCTTCCCCTCCACTTT. This gives the protein CASSSTTGLPLHF.

The chain is built from TRBV5-1 and TRBJ2-1; D perhaps matches TRBD1 (6 bases). The CDR3 extends over 16 amino acids. With 3 bases removed from V and 0 bases from J, the gap between germline ends came to 13 bases. Germline CDR1 reads SGHRS; CDR2 reads YFSETQ. In DNA form, the CDR3 reads TGCGCCAGCAGCTCCCAGGGGACATACTCCTACAATGAGCAGTTCTTC. This translates into CASSSQGTYSYNEQFF.

The chain couples TRBV28 to TRBJ2-3; no firm D call. This CDR3 has 14 amino acids. Looked up from germline, CDR1 is MDHEN and CDR2 is SYDVKM. Trimming stripped 3 bases from V and 1 base from J, with 8 bases between. CDR3 protein: CASSFLSGTDTQYF. The CDR3 coding sequence is TGTGCCAGCAGTTTCCTAAGCGGCACAGATACGCAGTATTTT.

The chain links TRBV3-1 (or the pseudogene TRBV3-2) to TRBJ2-4; perhaps TRBD1 as D (6 bases). The CDR3 loop spans 16 amino acids. CDR1 is LGHDT, CDR2 YNNKEL, per germline (reference sequence). Trimming pared 4 bases from V and 2 bases from J, leaving 15 bases between. CDR3 residues: CASSLHPDRTKNIQYF. The CDR3 DNA follows: TGTGCCAGCAGCCTACATCCCGACAGGACCAAAAACATTCAGTACTTC.

V and J are TRBV5-6 and TRBJ2-5; D uncertain. This CDR3 has 11 amino acids. CDR1 SGHDT and CDR2 YYEEEE come from the germline V gene. Trimming stripped 2 bases from V and 9 bases from J, with 8 bases between. In DNA, the CDR3 is TGTGCCAGCAGCTTAGGAGTGTCCCAGTACTTC. This translates into CASSLGVSQYF.

This clone was recorded a few times. The chain links TRBV6-1 to TRBJ2-7, with 7 nucleotides matching TRBD2. The germline V gene has CDR1 MNHNS and CDR2 SASEGT. Germline trimming cut 0 bases from V and 6 bases from J; bases unmatched to any gene: 11. The CDR3 length is 16 residues. Here the CDR3 DNA reads TGTGCCAGCAGTGAAGCGAGATTTGGGGGGGTCGTCGAGCAGTACTTC. It translates to CASSEARFGGVVEQYF.

This rearrangement joins TRBV11-1 to TRBJ2-3, with D perhaps matching TRBD1 (6 bases). The CDR3 is made up of 15 amino acids. Germline assignment: CDR1 SGHAT and CDR2 FQDESV (reference sequence). V lost 0 bases and J 2 bases, leaving 9 bases between the germline ends. The CDR3: CASSLASGDTDTQYF. In nucleotides, the CDR3 is TGTGCCAGCAGCTTAGCGTCAGGGGACACAGATACGCAGTATTTT.

The chain joins TRBV13 to TRBJ2-3; D remains unclear. The CDR3 is 17 residues long. Trimming cost V 2 bases and J 5 bases, with 20 bases left between them. In germline, CDR1 is PRHDT, CDR2 FYEKMQ (reference sequence). The CDR3 DNA reads as TGTGCCAGCAGCTTATCATCCGGCTCTCAGGCATTAGATACGCAGTATTTT. This sequence encodes CASSLSSGSQALDTQYF.

The chain couples TRBV5-8 to TRBJ1-3, with TRBD1 matching 9 bases. Germline values: CDR1 SGHTS, CDR2 YDEGEE. This CDR3 is built from 16 residues. V lost 4 bases and J lost 8; bases outside the gene matches: 13. The CDR3 loop reads CASSDPGQGYGDTIYF. CDR3 bases: TGTGCCAGCAGCGACCCGGGACAGGGTTACGGAGACACCATATATTTT. Filled out from reference TRBV5-8 and TRBJ1-3, the complete variable domain reads EAGVTQSPTHLIKTRGQQATLRCSPISGHTSVYWYQQALGLGLQFLLWYDEGEERNRGNFPPRFSGRQFPNYSSELNVNALELEDSALYLCASSDPGQGYGDTIYFGEGSWLTVV.

The sample holds a few counts of this clone. V usage is TRBV6-2 or TRBV6-3 and J usage is TRBJ2-7; TRBD1 matches at 7 bases. The CDR3 length is 13 residues. Losses at the gene ends were 5 bases for V and 4 bases for J; bases not matched to a gene: 5. CDR1 MNHEY and CDR2 SVGEGT come from the germline V gene. The CDR3 DNA reads as TGTGCCAGCAGTCGGACAGGTCTTTACGAGCAGTACTTC. Protein product: CASSRTGLYEQYF.

This chain connects TRBV14 to TRBJ2-7; D call uncertain. From germline, CDR1 is SGHDN and CDR2 FVKESK. The CDR3 consists of 14 residues. Trimming cost V 1 base and J 6 bases, with 13 bases left between them. The CDR3 region is CASSQVQERIEQYF. DNA of the CDR3: TGTGCCAGCAGCCAAGTTCAGGAAAGAATCGAGCAGTACTTC.

This clone was picked up a small number of times. The chain employs TRBV7-2 and TRBJ1-3; 7 nucleotides line up with TRBD1. CDR1 SGHTA and CDR2 FQGNSA come from the germline V gene. This CDR3 spans 16 amino acids. Unmatched junction bases numbered 6, after V lost 4 bases and J lost 0 bases. CDR3 nucleotide sequence: TGTGCCAGCAGCTCCCAGACAGGGAACTCTGGAAACACCATATATTTT. Translation gives CASSSQTGNSGNTIYF.

The chain uses TRBV7-9 and TRBJ1-2, with 10 nucleotides matching TRBD1. Germline trimming cut 3 bases from V and 7 bases from J; bases unmatched to any gene: 11. This CDR3 has 16 residues. Germline values: CDR1 SEHNR, CDR2 FQNEAQ (reference sequence). In nucleotides, the CDR3 is TGTGCCAGCAGCTTTGGGGACAGGGGTATCGGTGGTGGCTACACCTTC. This gives the protein CASSFGDRGIGGGYTF.